A single sample gave rise to the 28 T cell receptor beta chains below, sequenced in a study of chemoradiotherapy in HPV16-positive cancers. Libraries were prepared by immunoSEQ multiplex PCR; TCRdb keeps only in-frame clonotypes and omits some of them. The table records around 6,200 clones, roughly two thirds of them present only once. This specimen consisted of tumor tissue, obtained from a patient who underwent chemoradiotherapy. These receptors originate from a human donor with HPV-associated anogenital cancer.

The rearrangement links TRBV9 to TRBJ2-3; D is unclear. The CDR3 is 14 amino acids. Germline V gives CDR1 SGDLS, CDR2 YYNGEE. The V and J ends lost 4 bases and 3 bases respectively, with 12 bases between them. As DNA, the CDR3 is TGTGCCAGCAGCCCTTGGCTAGAAACAGATACGCAGTATTTT. As protein: CASSPWLETDTQYF.

This chain connects TRBV11-2 to TRBJ2-7; either TRBD1 or TRBD2 may supply D (5 bases each). The germline gives CDR1 SGHAT, CDR2 FQNNGV. Trimming removed 5 bases at V and 6 bases at J, with 14 bases between. The CDR3 loop spans 13 amino acids. The CDR3 nucleotides read TGTGCCAGCAGCCTAGCTGCAGGGATCGAGCAGTACTTC. This gives the protein CASSLAAGIEQYF.

The rearrangement joins TRBV28 to TRBJ1-3, with no clear D. Trimming took 7 bases from V and 0 from J, leaving 10 bases between them. Germline CDR1 and CDR2: MDHEN and SYDVKM. This CDR3 contains 14 residues. CDR3 nucleotides: TGTGCCAGCAACTACAGATCCTCTGGAAACACCATATATTTT. Protein product: CASNYRSSGNTIYF.

The chain joins TRBV30 to TRBJ2-5; 7 bases agree with TRBD1. Unmatched junction bases numbered 3, after V lost 4 bases and J lost 1 base. The CDR3 is made up of 13 amino acids. Germline V lookup: CDR1 GTSNPN, CDR2 SVGIG (reference sequence). The CDR3 reads CAWMDRPQETQYF. CDR3 nucleotide sequence: TGTGCCTGGATGGACAGGCCCCAAGAGACCCAGTACTTC.

The chain joins TRBV5-6 to TRBJ1-1; D remains ambiguous. The CDR3 length is 11 residues. Trimming removed 2 bases from V and 5 bases from J, with 4 bases in between. Germline CDR1 and CDR2: SGHDT and YYEEEE. CDR3: CASSFGTEAFF. The CDR3 DNA reads TGTGCCAGCAGCTTTGGGACTGAAGCTTTCTTT.

The chain carries TRBV11-2 and TRBJ2-2; D assignment may be TRBD1 or TRBD2 (5 bases each). Trimming cost V 2 bases and J 6 bases, with 10 bases left between them. The CDR3 covers 14 residues. Germline assignment: CDR1 SGHAT and CDR2 FQNNGV. The CDR3 reads CASSLIGGPGELFF. For the CDR3, the DNA is TGTGCCAGCAGCTTAATTGGGGGTCCCGGGGAGCTGTTTTTT. Full variable domain (outside the CDR3, taken from reference TRBV11-2 and TRBJ2-2): EAGVAQSPRYKIIEKRQSVAFWCNPISGHATLYWYQQILGQGPKLLIQFQNNGVVDDSQLPKDRFSAERLKGVDSTLKIQPAKLEDSAVYLCASSLIGGPGELFFGEGSRLTVL.

The rearrangement links TRBV5-1 to TRBJ2-1; 11 nucleotides align to TRBD2. Germline V lookup: CDR1 SGHRS, CDR2 YFSETQ. J was trimmed by 13 bases and V by 6 bases; bases with no gene match: 3. This CDR3 comprises 11 residues. The CDR3 DNA follows: TGCGCCAGCATAGCGGGAGGGCAACAGTTCTTC. Protein product: CASIAGGQQFF.

The rearrangement links TRBV6-1 to TRBJ1-5; 7 bases line up with TRBD1. The junction had 4 bases not matched to a gene; V was cut back by 2 bases and J by 3 bases. This CDR3 is built from 15 residues. The germline V gene has CDR1 MNHNS and CDR2 SASEGT. DNA of the CDR3: TGTGCCAGCAGTGAACAGGGGGACCCCAATCAGCCCCAGCATTTT. Translating it yields CASSEQGDPNQPQHF.

This clone was seen only once. The rearrangement uses TRBV27 and TRBJ2-3, with 7 bases fitting TRBD2. J gave up 2 bases and V 5 bases, and 16 bases lay outside the gene matches. In germline, CDR1 is MNHEY, CDR2 SMNVEV (reference sequence). This CDR3 comprises 18 residues. This CDR3 reads CASSPRPASGSPTDTQYF. As DNA, the CDR3 is TGTGCCAGCAGTCCCAGACCGGCTAGCGGCTCTCCCACAGATACGCAGTATTTT.

The rearrangement uses TRBV14 and TRBJ2-7; D ambiguous. Trimming left V 4 bases short and J 0 bases short, with 10 bases between. CDR3 length equals 14 residues. Looked up from germline, CDR1 is SGHDN and CDR2 is FVKESK. CDR3 sequence: CASSRGPFSYEQYF. Written as DNA, the CDR3 is TGTGCCAGCAGCCGTGGACCTTTCTCCTACGAGCAGTACTTC.

This rearrangement joins TRBV5-1 to TRBJ2-2, with 7 bases matching TRBD2. Germline CDR1 and CDR2: SGHRS and YFSETQ. J lost 4 bases, V lost 7 bases, and 10 bases had no gene match. CDR3 length equals 15 residues. CDR3 coding DNA: TGCGCCAGCTTGGGAGGGCCAGGTGCCACCGGGGAGCTGTTTTTT. It specifies CASLGGPGATGELFF.

This clone was detected a few times. The CDR3 reads CASSDRTGVTNTIYF. CDR3 sequence (DNA): TGTGCCAGCAGTGACCGGACAGGGGTCACGAACACCATATATTTT. The chain carries TRBV6-1 and TRBJ1-3; 9 nucleotides line up with TRBD1. This CDR3 contains 15 residues. The germline V gene has CDR1 MNHNS and CDR2 SASEGT. V was pared by 3 bases and J by 7 bases, with 7 bases of the junction left unmatched.

This clone was observed a single time. The chain recombines TRBV11-2 with TRBJ2-7; 10 nucleotides match TRBD1. The junction had 14 bases not matched to a gene; V was cut back by 4 bases and J by 5 bases. The CDR3 is 17 residues long. CDR1 and CDR2 from the germline V gene are SGHAT and FQNNGV. In DNA, the CDR3 is TGTGCCAGCAGCTACGGGACAGGGGTAAGCGAGGTCCACGAGCAGTACTTC. It is translated as CASSYGTGVSEVHEQYF.

CDR3 sequence (DNA): TGCGCCAGCAGTGAAGAGGGATTCGTCGACACTGAAGCTTTCTTT. Translation: CASSEEGFVDTEAFF. The genes are TRBV10-2 and TRBJ1-1, with D hard to call. The CDR3 runs 15 residues. Germline loops: CDR1 WSHSY, CDR2 SAAADI. V lost 3 bases, J lost 3 bases, and 14 bases lay in between.

This chain joins TRBV5-6 and TRBJ2-7; possibly TRBD2 for D (6 bases). The CDR3 extends over 15 amino acids. Germline V lookup: CDR1 SGHDT, CDR2 YYEEEE. Trimming pared 0 bases from V and 6 bases from J, leaving 16 bases between. The CDR3 loop reads CASSLGWEEPAEQYF. DNA of the CDR3: TGTGCCAGCAGCTTGGGTTGGGAGGAGCCCGCCGAGCAGTACTTC.

The chain recombines TRBV30 with TRBJ1-5; 9 bases agree with TRBD1. Trimming cost V 1 base and J 8 bases; bases outside gene matches: 6. The CDR3 contains 14 residues. The germline CDR1 and CDR2 sequences are GTSNPN and SVGIG (reference sequence). CDR3 sequence: CAWSGGQGAKPQHF. CDR3 in DNA: TGTGCCTGGAGTGGGGGACAGGGTGCGAAGCCCCAGCATTTT. The whole variable domain, remainder taken from reference TRBV30 and TRBJ1-5, is SQTIHQWPATLVQPVGSPLSLECTVEGTSNPNLYWYRQAAGRGLQLLFYSVGIGQISSEVPQNLSASRPQDRQFILSSKKLLLSDSGFYLCAWSGGQGAKPQHFGDGTRLSIL.

V is TRBV30 and J is TRBJ1-5; D remains ambiguous. The CDR3 extends over 13 amino acids. Trimming left V 2 bases short and J 3 bases short, with 8 bases between. Germline V gene lookup returns CDR1 GTSNPN and CDR2 SVGIG (reference sequence). The DNA of the CDR3 is TGTGCCTGGAGTTCAGGAACCAATCAGCCCCAGCATTTT. As protein: CAWSSGTNQPQHF.

This clone was counted between two and nine times. The chain uses TRBV9 and TRBJ2-4, with TRBD2 matching 11 bases. V shed 3 bases and J 8 bases; nucleotides not matched to a gene: 4. Germline V gives CDR1 SGDLS, CDR2 YYNGEE. The CDR3 runs 14 residues. CDR3 residues: CASSATSGKYIQYF. The CDR3 region has the DNA TGTGCCAGCAGCGCGACTAGCGGGAAGTACATTCAGTACTTC.

V is TRBV10-3 and J is TRBJ1-6; 7 nucleotides align to TRBD1. The CDR3 is 16 amino acids. Germline V gene lookup returns CDR1 ENHRY and CDR2 SYGVKD. V lost 0 bases to trimming and J lost 8 bases; unmatched junction nucleotides: 7. The CDR3 nucleotides read TGTGCCATCAGTGAGTCGAACCCAGGGGGTTATTCACCCCTCCACTTT. Protein sequence: CAISESNPGGYSPLHF.

The chain links TRBV19 to TRBJ2-7; TRBD2 aligns across 8 bases. The V gene end was trimmed by 6 bases and the J gene end by 2 bases; junction bases not matched to a gene: 3. Germline V CDR1 and CDR2: LNHDA, SQIVND (reference sequence). The CDR3 covers 13 residues. Here the CDR3 DNA reads TGTGCCAGTAGCTCGGGACTAGCCTACGAGCAGTACTTC. Translated: CASSSGLAYEQYF.

The chain links TRBV5-1 to TRBJ1-2; 12 nucleotides agree with TRBD1. The length of the CDR3 is 17 residues. In germline, CDR1 is SGHRS, CDR2 YFSETQ. With V trimmed by 0 bases and J by 5 bases, 8 bases remained unmatched. The CDR3 is CASSLGPGTGGTYGYTF. As DNA, the CDR3 is TGCGCCAGCAGCTTGGGTCCGGGGACAGGGGGCACTTATGGCTACACCTTC.

The V call is TRBV9, the J call TRBJ2-1; D gene unclear. The CDR3 covers 15 residues. The germline CDR1 and CDR2 sequences are SGDLS and YYNGEE. V was clipped by 0 bases and J by 6 bases, with 13 bases between them. The CDR3 sequence: CASSVGGLDANEQFF. The DNA of the CDR3 is TGTGCCAGCAGCGTAGGTGGGCTAGATGCCAATGAGCAGTTCTTC.

This sequence joins TRBV7-2 and TRBJ2-5; 12 bases are a match to TRBD2. CDR3 size: 14 residues. Germline loops: CDR1 SGHTA, CDR2 FQGNSA. J lost 11 bases, V lost 5 bases, and 9 bases had no gene match. In DNA, the CDR3 is TGTGCCAGCAGCCCCGCCCTAGCGGGAGGGACTCAGTACTTC. Protein product: CASSPALAGGTQYF.

This chain joins TRBV9 and TRBJ1-2; weak D call: TRBD1 (6 bases). Germline V gene sequence: CDR1 SGDLS, CDR2 YYNGEE. The CDR3 is 15 residues long. CDR3 in DNA: TGTGCTATCGACCTGAGGACAGCCGCCAAGGATGGCTACACCTTC. This translates into CAIDLRTAAKDGYTF.

Regarding this clone: Its ends do not fully match the called genes, so a read error is possible. The chain links TRBV7-7 to TRBJ2-1, with 8 bases fitting TRBD2. The CDR3 contains 15 residues. Germline values: CDR1 SSHAT, CDR2 FNYEAQ (reference sequence). DNA for the CDR3: TGTGCTAGCAGCTTACAACTAGCGGACTACAATGAGCAGTTCTTC. Amino acid sequence: CASSLQLADYNEQFF.

V usage is TRBV5-1 and J usage is TRBJ2-7; D assignment may be TRBD1 or TRBD2 (6 bases each). CDR3 length: 14 amino acids. Trimming removed 0 bases from V and 5 bases from J, with 12 bases in between. From germline, CDR1 is SGHRS and CDR2 YFSETQ. In DNA, the CDR3 is TGCGCCAGCAGCTTGGGCCACAGGGAGGACGAGCAGTACTTC. It is translated as CASSLGHREDEQYF.

The chain is built from TRBV21-1 and TRBJ2-1; the table's D call, TRBD2, has no DNA check behind it. TRBV21-1 is classified as a pseudogene. This CDR3 has 14 amino acids. The CDR3 reads CASSEGTSGPKQFF. The DNA for the CDR3 is TGTGCCAGCAGCGAGGGGACTAGCGGGCCCAAGCAGTTCTTC.

The V and J genes are TRBV7-8 and TRBJ2-5; no clear D. V dropped 5 bases and J dropped 5 bases, with 9 bases sitting between them. Per germline, CDR1 SGHVS and CDR2 FQNEAQ. This CDR3 is 12 amino acids long. CDR3 nucleotides: TGTGCCAGCAGCCCTGAAATGGAGACCCAGTACTTC. It is translated as CASSPEMETQYF. The entire variable domain, with the rest obtained from reference TRBV7-8 and TRBJ2-5, is as follows: GAGVSQSPRYKVAKRGQDVALRCDPISGHVSLFWYQQALGQGPEFLTYFQNEAQLDKSGLPSDRFFAERPEGSVSTLKIQRTQQEDSAVYLCASSPEMETQYFGPGTRLLVL.